The T cell receptor beta chain under discussion was sequenced for a study of cytomegalovirus exposure and HLA in healthy donors. On this clone itself: Antigen: not known.

Study-level results: Earlier analysis found most TCR beta V segments productive about 87% or about 30% of the time.

60 Vbeta and 13 Jbeta primers were used in PCR. The assay was immunoSEQ multiplex PCR, and TCRdb's table has in-frame clones only and misses some. This sample has 130,000 to 150,000 clones, with 75% to 90% found just once. Germline trimming cut 10 bases from V and 0 bases from J; bases unmatched to any gene: 12. This CDR3 spans 17 amino acids. Germline lookup yields CDR1 ENHRY and CDR2 SYGVKD. Every donor was a healthy person donating bone marrow. This sequence joins TRBV10-3 and TRBJ2-2; 9 nucleotides match TRBD2. The sample was PBMCs. This sequence originates from a woman in her 30s in good health and CMV-seronegative. As DNA, the CDR3 is TGTGCCACGCGTCGGGCGGGGGGGCGAGCGAACACCGGGGAGCTGTTTTTT. Translating it yields CATRRAGGRANTGELFF.